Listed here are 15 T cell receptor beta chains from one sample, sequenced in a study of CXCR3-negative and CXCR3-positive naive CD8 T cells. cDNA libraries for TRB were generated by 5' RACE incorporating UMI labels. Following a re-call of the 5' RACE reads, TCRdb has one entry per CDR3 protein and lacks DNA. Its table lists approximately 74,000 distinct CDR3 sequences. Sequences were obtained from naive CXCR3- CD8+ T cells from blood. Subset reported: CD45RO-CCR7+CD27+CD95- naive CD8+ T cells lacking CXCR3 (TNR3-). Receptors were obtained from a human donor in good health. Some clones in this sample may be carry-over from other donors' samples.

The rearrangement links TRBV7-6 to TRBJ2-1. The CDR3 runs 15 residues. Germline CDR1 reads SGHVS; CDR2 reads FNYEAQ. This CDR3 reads CASSPMTSSYNEQFF.

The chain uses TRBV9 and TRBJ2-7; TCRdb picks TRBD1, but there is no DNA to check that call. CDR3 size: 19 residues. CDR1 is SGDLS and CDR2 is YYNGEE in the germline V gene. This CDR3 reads CASSPQYLDREGSVNEQYF. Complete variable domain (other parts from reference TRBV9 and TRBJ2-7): DSGVTQTPKHLITATGQRVTLRCSPRSGDLSVYWYQQSLDQGLQFLIQYYNGEERAKGNILERFSAQQFPDLHSELNLSSLELGDSALYFCASSPQYLDREGSVNEQYFGPGTRLTVT.

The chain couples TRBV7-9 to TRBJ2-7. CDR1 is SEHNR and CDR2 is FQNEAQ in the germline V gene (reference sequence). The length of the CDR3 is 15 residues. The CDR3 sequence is CASSLDFGVLDEQYF.

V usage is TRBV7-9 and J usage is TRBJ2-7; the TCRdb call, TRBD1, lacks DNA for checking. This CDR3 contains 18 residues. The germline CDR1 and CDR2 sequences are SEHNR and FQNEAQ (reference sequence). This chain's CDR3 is CASSSSRSGDGGGYEQYF.

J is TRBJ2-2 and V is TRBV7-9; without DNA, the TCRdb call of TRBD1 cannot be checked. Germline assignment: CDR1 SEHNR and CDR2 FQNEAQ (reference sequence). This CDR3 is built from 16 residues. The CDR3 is CASFNRGQGNTGELFF.

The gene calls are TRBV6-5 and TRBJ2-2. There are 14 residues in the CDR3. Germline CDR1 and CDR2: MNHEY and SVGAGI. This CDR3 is CASSYGTITGELFF.

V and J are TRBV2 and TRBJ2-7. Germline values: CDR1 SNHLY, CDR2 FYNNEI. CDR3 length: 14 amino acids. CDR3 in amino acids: CASRLDRGAYEQYF. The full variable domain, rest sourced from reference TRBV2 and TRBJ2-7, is EPEVTQTPSHQVTQMGQEVILRCVPISNHLYFYWYRQILGQKVEFLVSFYNNEISEKSEIFDDQFSVERPDGSNFTLKIRSTKLEDSAMYFCASRLDRGAYEQYFGPGTRLTVT.

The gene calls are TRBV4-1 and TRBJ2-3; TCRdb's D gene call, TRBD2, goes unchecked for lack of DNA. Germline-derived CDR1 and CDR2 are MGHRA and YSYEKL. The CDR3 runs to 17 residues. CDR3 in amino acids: CASSPRDGGGASVTQYF.

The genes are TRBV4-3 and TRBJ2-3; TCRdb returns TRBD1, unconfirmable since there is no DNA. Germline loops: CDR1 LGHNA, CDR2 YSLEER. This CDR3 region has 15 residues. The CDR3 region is CASSIGQYSTDTQYF.

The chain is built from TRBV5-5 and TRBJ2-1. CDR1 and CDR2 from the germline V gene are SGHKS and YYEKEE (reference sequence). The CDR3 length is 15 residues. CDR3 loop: CASSLVGVYYNEQFF.

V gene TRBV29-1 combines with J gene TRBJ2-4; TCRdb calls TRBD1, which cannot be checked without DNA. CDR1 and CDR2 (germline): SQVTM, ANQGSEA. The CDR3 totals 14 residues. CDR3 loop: CSVESPRDRVGQYF.

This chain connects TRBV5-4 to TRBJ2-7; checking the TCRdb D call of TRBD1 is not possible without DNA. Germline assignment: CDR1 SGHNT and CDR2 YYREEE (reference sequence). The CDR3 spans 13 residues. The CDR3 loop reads CASSFNRGYEQYF. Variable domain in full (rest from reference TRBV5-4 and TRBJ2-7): ETGVTQSPTHLIKTRGQQVTLRCSSQSGHNTVSWYQQALGQGPQFIFQYYREEENGRGNFPPRFSGLQFPNYSSELNVNALELDDSALYLCASSFNRGYEQYFGPGTRLTVT.

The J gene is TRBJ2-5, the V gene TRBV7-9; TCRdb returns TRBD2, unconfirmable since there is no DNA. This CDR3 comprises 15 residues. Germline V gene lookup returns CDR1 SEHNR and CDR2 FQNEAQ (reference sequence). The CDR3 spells CASSTSGNRKETQYF.

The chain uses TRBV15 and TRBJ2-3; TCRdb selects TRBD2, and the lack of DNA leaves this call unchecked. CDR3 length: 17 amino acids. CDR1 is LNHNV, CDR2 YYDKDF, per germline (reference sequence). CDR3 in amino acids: CATSRDRGLAGGQTQYF.

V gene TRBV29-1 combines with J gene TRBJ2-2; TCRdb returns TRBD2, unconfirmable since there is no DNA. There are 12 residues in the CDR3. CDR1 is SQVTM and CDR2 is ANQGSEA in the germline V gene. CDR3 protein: CSVNRGSGELFF.